The sequence of this TCR beta chain was determined in a study of blood T cell repertoires in COVID-19. Across the whole study: Samples taken during acute and convalescent COVID-19 were collected in the United States, Italy and Spain. From T cells, B-cell-depleted T cells, or PBMCs came the material, which was cDNA or gDNA.

As originally analysed: For nucleated cells, counts were estimated from reference gene primer amplification. The method was immunoSEQ multiplex PCR; TCRdb's version includes in-frame clones alone and lacks a portion of them. V and J calls and clone size are as listed in that table; D and trimming were resolved from the DNA. The sample lists under 150,000 clones; around four fifths were seen once. The germline CDR1 and CDR2 sequences are SGHRS and YFSETQ. V lost 1 base to trimming and J lost 2 bases, with 10 bases between them. This CDR3 has 15 amino acids. This TCR was sampled from a woman aged 40 to 55 with active or convalescent COVID-19. The sample consisted of peripheral blood. The rearrangement joins TRBV5-1 to TRBJ2-1, with D possibly matching TRBD2 (6 bases). The CDR3 bases are TGCGCCAGCAGCTTGATAGCGGACCCCTACAATGAGCAGTTCTTC. Translated, it gives CASSLIADPYNEQFF.